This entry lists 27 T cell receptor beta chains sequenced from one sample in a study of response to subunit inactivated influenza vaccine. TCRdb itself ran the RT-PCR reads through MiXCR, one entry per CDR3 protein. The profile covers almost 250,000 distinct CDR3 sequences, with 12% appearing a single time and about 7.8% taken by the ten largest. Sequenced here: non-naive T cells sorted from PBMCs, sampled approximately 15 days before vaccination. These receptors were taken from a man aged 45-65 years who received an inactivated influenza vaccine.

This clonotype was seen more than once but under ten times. CDR3 in DNA: TGTGCCACCAGCGCGTCTCGGGGACCGGGCAATGAGCAGTTCTTC. Residues: CATSASRGPGNEQFF. The chain joins TRBV15 to TRBJ2-1; perhaps D is TRBD1 or TRBD2 (5 bases each). The CDR3 spans 15 residues. Germline CDR1 reads LNHNV; CDR2 reads YYDKDF (reference sequence). The V and J ends lost 5 bases and 6 bases respectively, with 17 bases between them.

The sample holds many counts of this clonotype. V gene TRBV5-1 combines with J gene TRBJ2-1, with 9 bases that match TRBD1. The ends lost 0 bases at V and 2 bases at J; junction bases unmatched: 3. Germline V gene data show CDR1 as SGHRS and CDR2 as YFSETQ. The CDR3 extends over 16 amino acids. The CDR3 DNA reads TGCGCCAGCAGCTTGGGTGGGACAGGGCCCTACAATGAGCAGTTCTTC. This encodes CASSLGGTGPYNEQFF.

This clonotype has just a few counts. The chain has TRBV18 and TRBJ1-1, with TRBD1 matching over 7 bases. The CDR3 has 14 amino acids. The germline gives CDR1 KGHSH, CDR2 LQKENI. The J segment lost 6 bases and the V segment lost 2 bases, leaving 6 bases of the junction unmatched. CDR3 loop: CASSPNGTAPEAFF. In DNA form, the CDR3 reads TGTGCCAGCTCACCAAACGGGACAGCCCCTGAAGCTTTCTTT.

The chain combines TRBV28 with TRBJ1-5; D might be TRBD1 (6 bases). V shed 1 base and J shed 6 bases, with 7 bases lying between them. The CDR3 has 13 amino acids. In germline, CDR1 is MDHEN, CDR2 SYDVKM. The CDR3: CASSLFRGQPQHF. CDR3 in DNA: TGTGCCAGCAGTTTATTCAGGGGTCAGCCCCAGCATTTT.

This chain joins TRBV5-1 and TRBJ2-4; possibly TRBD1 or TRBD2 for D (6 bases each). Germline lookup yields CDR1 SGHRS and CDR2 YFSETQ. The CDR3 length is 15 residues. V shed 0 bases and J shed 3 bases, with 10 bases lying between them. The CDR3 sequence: CASSLDGGVKNIQYF. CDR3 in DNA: TGCGCCAGCAGCTTGGACGGGGGCGTCAAAAACATTCAGTACTTC.

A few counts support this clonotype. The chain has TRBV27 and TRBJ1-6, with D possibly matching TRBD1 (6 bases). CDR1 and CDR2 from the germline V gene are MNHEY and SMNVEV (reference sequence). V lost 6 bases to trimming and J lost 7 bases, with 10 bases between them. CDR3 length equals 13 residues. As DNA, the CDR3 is TGTGCCAGCAGGTGGCAGGGGAATTCACCCCTCCACTTT. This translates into CASRWQGNSPLHF.

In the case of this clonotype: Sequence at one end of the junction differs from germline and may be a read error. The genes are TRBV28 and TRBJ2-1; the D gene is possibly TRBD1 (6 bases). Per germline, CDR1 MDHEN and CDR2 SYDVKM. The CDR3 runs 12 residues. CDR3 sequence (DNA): TGTGCCAGCAGTCCCCGACAGGAACGTAGGACGTTC. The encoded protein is CASSPRQERRTF.

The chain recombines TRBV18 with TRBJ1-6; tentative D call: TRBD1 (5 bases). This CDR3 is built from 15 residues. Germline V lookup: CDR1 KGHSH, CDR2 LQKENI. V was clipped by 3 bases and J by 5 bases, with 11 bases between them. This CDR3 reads CASSPGWGDNSPLHF. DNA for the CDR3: TGTGCCAGCTCACCCGGTTGGGGGGATAATTCACCCCTCCACTTT.

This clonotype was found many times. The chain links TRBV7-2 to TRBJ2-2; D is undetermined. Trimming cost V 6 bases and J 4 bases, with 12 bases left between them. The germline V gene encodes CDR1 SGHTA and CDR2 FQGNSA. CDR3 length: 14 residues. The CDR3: CASSPQAGTGELFF. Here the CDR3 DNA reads TGTGCCAGCAGTCCCCAGGCAGGCACCGGGGAGCTGTTTTTT.

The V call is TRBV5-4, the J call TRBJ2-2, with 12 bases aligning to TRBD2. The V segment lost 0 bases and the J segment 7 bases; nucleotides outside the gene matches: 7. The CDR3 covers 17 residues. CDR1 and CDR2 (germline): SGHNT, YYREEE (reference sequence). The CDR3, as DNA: TGTGCCAGCAGCTTGGCCACTAGCGGGAGGATGATCGGGGAGCTGTTTTTT. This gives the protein CASSLATSGRMIGELFF.

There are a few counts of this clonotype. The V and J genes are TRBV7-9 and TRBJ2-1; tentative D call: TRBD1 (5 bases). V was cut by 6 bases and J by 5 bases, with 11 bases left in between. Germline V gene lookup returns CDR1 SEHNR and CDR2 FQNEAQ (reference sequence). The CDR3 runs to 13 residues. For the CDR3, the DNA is TGTGCCAGCAGGATGGACAACCACAATGAGCAGTTCTTC. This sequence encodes CASRMDNHNEQFF.

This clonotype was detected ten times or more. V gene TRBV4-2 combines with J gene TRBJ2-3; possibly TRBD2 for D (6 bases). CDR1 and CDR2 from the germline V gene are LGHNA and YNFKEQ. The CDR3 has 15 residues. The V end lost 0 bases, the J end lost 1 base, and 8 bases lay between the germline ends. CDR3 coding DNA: TGTGCCAGCAGCCAAGAGGCTAGCGGCACAGATACGCAGTATTTT. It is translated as CASSQEASGTDTQYF.

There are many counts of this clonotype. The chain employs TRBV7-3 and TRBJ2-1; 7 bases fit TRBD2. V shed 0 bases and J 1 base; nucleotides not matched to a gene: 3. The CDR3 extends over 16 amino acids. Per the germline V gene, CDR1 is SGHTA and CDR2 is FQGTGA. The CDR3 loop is CASSLTGGRSYNEQFF. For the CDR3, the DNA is TGTGCCAGCAGCTTAACCGGCGGGAGATCCTACAATGAGCAGTTCTTC. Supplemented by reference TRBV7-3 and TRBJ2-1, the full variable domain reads GAGVSQTPSNKVTEKGKYVELRCDPISGHTALYWYRQSLGQGPEFLIYFQGTGAADDSGLPNDRFFAVRPEGSVSTLKIQRTERGDSAVYLCASSLTGGRSYNEQFFGPGTRLTVL.

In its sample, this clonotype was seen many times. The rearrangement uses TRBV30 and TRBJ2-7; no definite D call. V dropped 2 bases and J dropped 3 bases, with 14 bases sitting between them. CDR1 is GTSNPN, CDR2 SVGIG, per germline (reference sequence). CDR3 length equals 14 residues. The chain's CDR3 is CAWSRPPRNYEQYF. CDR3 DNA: TGTGCCTGGAGTCGGCCCCCACGCAACTACGAGCAGTACTTC.

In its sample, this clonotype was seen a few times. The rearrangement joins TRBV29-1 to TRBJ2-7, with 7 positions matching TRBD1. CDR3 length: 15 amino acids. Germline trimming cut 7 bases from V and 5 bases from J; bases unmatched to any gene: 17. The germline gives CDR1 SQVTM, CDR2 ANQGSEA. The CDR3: CSGFLRDSRQNEQYF. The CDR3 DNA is TGCAGCGGCTTCCTACGGGACAGCCGTCAGAACGAGCAGTACTTC.

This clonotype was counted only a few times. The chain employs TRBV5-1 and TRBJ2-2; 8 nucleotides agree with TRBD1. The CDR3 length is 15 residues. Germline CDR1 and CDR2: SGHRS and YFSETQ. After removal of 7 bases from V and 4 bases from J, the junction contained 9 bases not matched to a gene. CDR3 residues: CASGPGGGSTGELFF. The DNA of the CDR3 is TGCGCCAGCGGACCAGGGGGCGGAAGCACCGGGGAGCTGTTTTTT.

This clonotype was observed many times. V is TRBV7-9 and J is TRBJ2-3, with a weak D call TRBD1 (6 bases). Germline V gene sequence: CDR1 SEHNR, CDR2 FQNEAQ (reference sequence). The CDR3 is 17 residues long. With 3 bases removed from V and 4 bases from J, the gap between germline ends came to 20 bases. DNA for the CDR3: TGTGCCAGCAGCTTCGGCAGGGGTGGTGGGTCCGCAGATACGCAGTATTTT. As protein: CASSFGRGGGSADTQYF.

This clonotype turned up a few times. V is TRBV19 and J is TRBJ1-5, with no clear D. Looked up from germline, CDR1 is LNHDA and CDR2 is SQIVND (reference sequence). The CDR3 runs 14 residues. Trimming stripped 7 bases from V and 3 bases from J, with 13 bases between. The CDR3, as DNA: TGTGCCAGTAATGCGTTGGCGGCCAATCAGCCCCAGCATTTT. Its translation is CASNALAANQPQHF.

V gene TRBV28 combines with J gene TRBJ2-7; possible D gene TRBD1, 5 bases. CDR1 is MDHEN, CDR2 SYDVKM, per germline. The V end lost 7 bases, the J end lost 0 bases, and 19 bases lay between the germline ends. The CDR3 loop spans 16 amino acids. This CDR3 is CASTSRSGQRSYEQYF. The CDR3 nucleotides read TGTGCCAGCACCTCACGATCAGGGCAGCGCTCCTACGAGCAGTACTTC.

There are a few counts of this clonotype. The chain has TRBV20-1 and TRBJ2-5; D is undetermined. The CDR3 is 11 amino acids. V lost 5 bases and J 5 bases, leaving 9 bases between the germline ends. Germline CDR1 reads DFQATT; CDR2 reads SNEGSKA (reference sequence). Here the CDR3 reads CSAPHVETQYF. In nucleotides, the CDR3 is TGCAGTGCTCCCCACGTGGAGACCCAGTACTTC.

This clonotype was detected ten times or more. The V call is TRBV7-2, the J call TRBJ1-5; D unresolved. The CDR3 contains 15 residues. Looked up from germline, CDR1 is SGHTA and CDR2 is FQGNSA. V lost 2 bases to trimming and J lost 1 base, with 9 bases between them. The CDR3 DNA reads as TGTGCCAGCAGCTTATATCCGGGAAGCAATCAGCCCCAGCATTTT. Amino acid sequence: CASSLYPGSNQPQHF.

The CDR3 spells CASSLGPGANYGYTF. Here the CDR3 DNA reads TGTGCCAGCAGCTTAGGTCCAGGAGCTAACTATGGCTACACCTTC. The chain joins TRBV7-9 to TRBJ1-2; D not certain. Trimming pared 1 base from V and 0 bases from J, leaving 9 bases between. This CDR3 has 15 amino acids. CDR1 is SEHNR and CDR2 is FQNEAQ in the germline V gene (reference sequence).

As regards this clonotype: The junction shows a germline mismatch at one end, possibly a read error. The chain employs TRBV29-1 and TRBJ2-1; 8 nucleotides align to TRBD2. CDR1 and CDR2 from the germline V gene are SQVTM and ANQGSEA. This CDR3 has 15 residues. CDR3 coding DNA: TGCAGCGTCCCCCAGGGTAGCGGGGTCTACAAGGAGCAGTTCTTC. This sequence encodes CSVPQGSGVYKEQFF.

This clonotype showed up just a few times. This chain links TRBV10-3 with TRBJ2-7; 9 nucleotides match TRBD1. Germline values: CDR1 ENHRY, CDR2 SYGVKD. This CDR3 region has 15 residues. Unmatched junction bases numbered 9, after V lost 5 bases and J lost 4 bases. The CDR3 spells CAISKPGQGLYEQYF. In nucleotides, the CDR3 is TGTGCCATCAGTAAGCCGGGACAGGGACTTTACGAGCAGTACTTC.

As DNA, the CDR3 is TGCAGTGCAGGCCTAGTCCCCGGGCAGGCGACAGGCGCCTCTGGGGCCAACGTCCTGACTTTC. Its protein is CSAGLVPGQATGASGANVLTF. The chain is built from TRBV20-1 and TRBJ2-6, with D possibly TRBD1 on 6 matching bases. The CDR3 is made up of 21 amino acids. CDR1 and CDR2 from the germline V gene are DFQATT and SNEGSKA (reference sequence). The V end lost 6 bases, the J end lost 0 bases, and 30 bases lay between the germline ends.

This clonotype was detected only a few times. CDR3 sequence: CASIHSGSNQPQHF. CDR3 bases: TGTGCCAGCATCCATTCCGGGAGCAATCAGCCCCAGCATTTT. The chain links TRBV6-1 to TRBJ1-5; D call uncertain. Trimming cost V 7 bases and J 1 base, with 11 bases left between them. This CDR3 contains 14 residues. Germline assignment: CDR1 MNHNS and CDR2 SASEGT.

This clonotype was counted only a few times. DNA of the CDR3: TGTGCCAGCACTCCCTTCGTAGCGGGAGGGAATGAGCAGTTCTTC. Its translation: CASTPFVAGGNEQFF. The V and J genes are TRBV6-2 or TRBV6-3 and TRBJ2-1; 11 bases line up with TRBD2. CDR1 and CDR2 (germline): MNHEY, SVGEGT. V was clipped by 7 bases and J by 7 bases; unmatched bases: 9. CDR3 length: 15 amino acids.